The 26 T cell receptor beta chains given below trace back to one sample, sequenced in a study of T-cell memory formation after mild COVID-19. TCRdb redid the calling of the 5' RACE reads with MiXCR, one entry per CDR3 protein. Counted here are more than 300,000 distinct CDR3 sequences, roughly an eighth occurring once; the ten biggest clones make up 22%. Sequenced: PBMCs or a T cell subset sorted from them (not recorded which). These TCRs come from a man aged 18 to 30 who had mild COVID-19 (a few samples of this study predate the infection). Cell type and time point are not known.

This clonotype was seen at least ten times. The V gene is TRBV7-3, the J gene TRBJ2-1; TRBD1 matches at 12 bases. J lost 10 bases, V lost 5 bases, and 12 bases had no gene match. Looked up from germline, CDR1 is SGHTA and CDR2 is FQGTGA. The CDR3 is made up of 16 amino acids. CDR3 residues: CASSPIPGQGAREQFF. The CDR3 DNA is TGTGCCAGCAGCCCCATCCCGGGACAGGGGGCTCGGGAGCAGTTCTTC.

This clonotype has only a few counts. The V call is TRBV20-1, the J call TRBJ1-5; D might be TRBD1 (6 bases). The germline V gene has CDR1 DFQATT and CDR2 SNEGSKA (reference sequence). The CDR3 is 18 amino acids. Trimming cost V 0 bases and J 4 bases, with 22 bases left between them. The CDR3 sequence: CSARDGGAGKFRNQPQHF. The CDR3 coding sequence is TGCAGTGCTAGAGATGGGGGGGCAGGGAAGTTCCGAAATCAGCCCCAGCATTTT.

There are a few counts of this clonotype. The chain is built from TRBV4-1 and TRBJ1-5, with TRBD1 matching 10 bases. Unmatched junction bases numbered 13, after V lost 0 bases and J lost 5 bases. The CDR3 runs to 19 residues. CDR1 is MGHRA, CDR2 YSYEKL, per germline. The DNA for the CDR3 is TGCGCCAGCAGCCAAGATCGGGTTGGGGTGGACAGGGGGGATCAGCCCCAGCATTTT. Amino acids: CASSQDRVGVDRGDQPQHF.

This clonotype was counted a few times. The rearrangement uses TRBV6-2 or TRBV6-3 and TRBJ2-1; no firm D call. Trimming took off 7 bases at V and 0 bases at J, with 10 bases between the two ends. The germline gives CDR1 MNHEY, CDR2 SVGEGT. CDR3 length: 14 residues. The CDR3 loop is CASKSLSSYNEQFF. CDR3 DNA sequence: TGTGCCAGCAAATCATTGAGCTCCTACAATGAGCAGTTCTTC.

This clonotype came up a few times. CDR3 nucleotide sequence: TGCGCCAGCAGCCGAGACCTAGGGTCCTACGAGCAGTACTTC. As protein: CASSRDLGSYEQYF. This sequence joins TRBV4-3 and TRBJ2-7, with unresolved D. From germline, CDR1 is LGHNA and CDR2 YSLEER. V was clipped by 4 bases and J by 1 base, with 11 bases between them. The CDR3 consists of 14 residues.

J is TRBJ2-3 and V is TRBV7-3; no definite D call. The CDR3 contains 13 residues. Trimming stripped 2 bases from V and 6 bases from J, with 9 bases between. Germline CDR1 and CDR2: SGHTA and FQGTGA. CDR3 sequence: CASSLDSADTQYF. CDR3 DNA: TGTGCCAGCAGCTTAGACTCGGCGGATACGCAGTATTTT. Looking up the rest from reference TRBV7-3 and TRBJ2-3 gives the full variable domain: GAGVSQTPSNKVTEKGKYVELRCDPISGHTALYWYRQSLGQGPEFLIYFQGTGAADDSGLPNDRFFAVRPEGSVSTLKIQRTERGDSAVYLCASSLDSADTQYFGPGTRLTVL.

This chain connects TRBV4-1 to TRBJ2-1; D uncertain. The CDR3 extends over 15 amino acids. V was trimmed by 2 bases and J by 0 bases, leaving 8 bases between them. The germline V gene has CDR1 MGHRA and CDR2 YSYEKL. The CDR3 sequence is CASSQPGSSYNEQFF. The CDR3 bases are TGCGCCAGCAGCCAACCAGGAAGCTCCTACAATGAGCAGTTCTTC.

The chain is built from TRBV5-1 and TRBJ2-7; 9 bases are shared with TRBD1. Trimming at V came to 5 bases and at J to 2 bases, leaving 2 bases not matched to a gene. The germline CDR1 and CDR2 sequences are SGHRS and YFSETQ. The CDR3 loop spans 13 amino acids. For the CDR3, the DNA is TGCGCCAGCAGGCGACAGGGGGCCTACGAGCAGTACTTC. It is translated as CASRRQGAYEQYF. The full variable domain, with the rest looked up from reference TRBV5-1 and TRBJ2-7, is KAGVTQTPRYLIKTRGQQVTLSCSPISGHRSVSWYQQTPGQGLQFLFEYFSETQRNKGNFPGRFSGRQFSNSRSEMNVSTLELGDSALYLCASRRQGAYEQYFGPGTRLTVT.

This clonotype was counted at least ten times. The chain links TRBV4-2 to TRBJ2-2; TRBD2 aligns across 8 bases. CDR3 length: 18 amino acids. Trimming at V came to 1 base and at J to 4 bases, leaving 11 bases not matched to a gene. CDR1 is LGHNA, CDR2 YNFKEQ, per germline. CDR3 loop: CASSQVWTGGPGTGELFF. The DNA for the CDR3 is TGTGCCAGCAGCCAAGTTTGGACGGGGGGGCCTGGCACCGGGGAGCTGTTTTTT.

This clonotype showed up just a few times. The chain carries TRBV6-1 and TRBJ2-5, with 7 bases fitting TRBD1. CDR3 length: 17 amino acids. J was trimmed by 1 base and V by 1 base; bases with no gene match: 9. CDR1 MNHNS and CDR2 SASEGT come from the germline V gene. In DNA, the CDR3 is TGTGCCAGCAGTGAAGAGGGGGCAGCCGCCTCCCAAGAGACCCAGTACTTC. Translating it yields CASSEEGAAASQETQYF.

In its sample, this clonotype was seen a few times. At one boundary the junction diverges from the germline segment, which might be a read error. This rearrangement joins TRBV19 to TRBJ2-3, with 8 bases lining up with TRBD2. Germline V gene lookup returns CDR1 LNHDA and CDR2 SQIVND (reference sequence). The CDR3 has 15 residues. The CDR3 region is CASSLELAVTDTQYF. CDR3 sequence (DNA): TGTGCCAGTAGTCTAGAACTAGCGGTCACAGATACGCAGTATTTT.

This chain uses TRBV18 with TRBJ1-3; a weak D match, TRBD1 (6 bases). Germline V CDR1 and CDR2: KGHSH, LQKENI. The CDR3 consists of 13 residues. The V end was cut by 7 bases, the J end by 0 bases, with 7 bases between. The CDR3 nucleotides are TGTGCCAGCTTGGACAGCTCTGGAAACACCATATATTTT. Residues: CASLDSSGNTIYF.

The chain employs TRBV4-3 and TRBJ2-1; 8 bases are shared with TRBD2. Trimming at V came to 4 bases and at J to 7 bases, leaving 6 bases not matched to a gene. CDR3 length equals 14 residues. Germline CDR1 and CDR2: LGHNA and YSLEER. CDR3 sequence: CASSLGTRQNEQFF. The CDR3 DNA follows: TGCGCCAGCAGCCTCGGGACTAGACAGAATGAGCAGTTCTTC.

CDR3 DNA: TGCGCCAGCAGTAAGAGACAGGGCCCCACCGGGGAGCTGTTTTTT. This sequence encodes CASSKRQGPTGELFF. The chain is built from TRBV5-1 and TRBJ2-2; 7 bases fit TRBD1. Germline CDR1 reads SGHRS; CDR2 reads YFSETQ. The CDR3 sequence is 15 residues long. V trimming: 5 bases; J trimming: 4 bases; junction bases outside the gene matches: 8.

This clonotype has a count of ten or more. The chain combines TRBV7-3 with TRBJ2-2; TRBD1 might be the D (6 bases). Trimming took off 2 bases at V and 4 bases at J, with 11 bases between the two ends. Germline V lookup: CDR1 SGHTA, CDR2 FQGTGA. This CDR3 is 15 amino acids long. Here the CDR3 reads CASSLGGGITGELFF. CDR3 nucleotides: TGTGCCAGCAGCTTAGGGGGCGGTATCACCGGGGAGCTGTTTTTT. Full variable domain (outside the CDR3, taken from reference TRBV7-3 and TRBJ2-2): GAGVSQTPSNKVTEKGKYVELRCDPISGHTALYWYRQSLGQGPEFLIYFQGTGAADDSGLPNDRFFAVRPEGSVSTLKIQRTERGDSAVYLCASSLGGGITGELFFGEGSRLTVL.

Turning to this clonotype: Given a much more abundant clone one base away, this may be a read error. The CDR3 sequence: CSASSSVESITNEQFF. The CDR3 bases are TGCAGTGCTAGTTCTAGCGTGGAATCGATTACCAATGAGCAGTTCTTC. The chain uses TRBV20-1 and TRBJ2-1; a weak D match, TRBD2 (6 bases). The CDR3 has 16 residues. Germline CDR1 DFQATT, CDR2 SNEGSKA (reference sequence). V lost 3 bases and J 6 bases, leaving 21 bases between the germline ends.

The chain carries TRBV13 and TRBJ1-6, with 8 bases fitting TRBD1. Germline lookup yields CDR1 PRHDT and CDR2 FYEKMQ (reference sequence). The V segment lost 1 base and the J segment 7 bases; nucleotides outside the gene matches: 3. The CDR3 sequence is 15 residues long. CDR3: CASSLAGTGNSPLHF. The CDR3 nucleotides are TGTGCCAGCAGCTTAGCTGGGACAGGCAATTCACCCCTCCACTTT.

V usage is TRBV10-3 and J usage is TRBJ1-2; no firm D call. CDR3 length: 16 amino acids. The germline gives CDR1 ENHRY, CDR2 SYGVKD. The V and J ends lost 1 base and 3 bases respectively, with 15 bases between them. The CDR3 DNA is TGTGCCATCAGTGAGTTTTTGGCCAGCCCGGACTATGGCTACACCTTC. This codes for CAISEFLASPDYGYTF.

The rearrangement links TRBV27 to TRBJ2-3, with D possibly called TRBD1 or TRBD2 (5 bases each). The V gene lost 8 bases and the J gene lost 6 bases, with 18 bases spanning the gap. This CDR3 is 14 amino acids long. CDR1 is MNHEY and CDR2 is SMNVEV in the germline V gene (reference sequence). Here the CDR3 reads CASSYGAGYDTQYF. The CDR3 bases are TGTGCCAGCTCGTACGGGGCAGGGTACGATACGCAGTATTTT.

V gene TRBV30 combines with J gene TRBJ2-1; maybe TRBD1 (5 bases). V lost 4 bases and J lost 7, with 14 bases in between. The CDR3 covers 13 residues. Germline CDR1 and CDR2: GTSNPN and SVGIG (reference sequence). The CDR3 region has the DNA TGTGCCTGGACCCAGGGTATGTCAAATGAGCAGTTCTTC. Its translation is CAWTQGMSNEQFF.

This clonotype has a handful of counts. V and J are TRBV6-5 and TRBJ1-3; the match to TRBD1 covers 8 bases. The CDR3 runs 15 residues. Germline V gives CDR1 MNHEY, CDR2 SVGAGI. V trimming: 6 bases; J trimming: 2 bases; junction bases outside the gene matches: 6. The CDR3 DNA sequence: TGTGCCAGCAGCATGGACAGGGCGGCTGGAAACACCATATATTTT. The encoded protein is CASSMDRAAGNTIYF.

This clonotype turned up a few times. The CDR3 sequence: CASSPPSNTQYF. CDR3 DNA sequence: TGTGCCAGCAGCCCCCCAAGTAATACGCAGTATTTT. The chain combines TRBV7-2 with TRBJ2-3; D is ambiguous. V shed 5 bases and J shed 7 bases, with 10 bases lying between them. The CDR3 contains 12 residues. Germline CDR1 is SGHTA and CDR2 is FQGNSA.

The sample holds a few counts of this clonotype. V usage is TRBV24-1 and J usage is TRBJ2-2, with D uncertain. V was pared by 5 bases and J by 2 bases, with 5 bases between. Per the germline V gene, CDR1 is KGHDR and CDR2 is SFDVKD. This CDR3 region has 13 residues. The CDR3 DNA follows: TGTGCCACCAGTGTGGTCAACACCGGGGAGCTGTTTTTT. It yields the protein CATSVVNTGELFF.

This clonotype was counted a few times. This chain links TRBV3-1 with TRBJ1-6; D unclear. The CDR3 contains 17 residues. CDR1 LGHDT and CDR2 YNNKEL come from the germline V gene (reference sequence). V was trimmed by 0 bases and J by 0 bases, leaving 9 bases between them. The CDR3 sequence is CASSQDRGSSYNSPLHF. The CDR3 DNA is TGTGCCAGCAGCCAAGATCGAGGGAGCTCCTATAATTCACCCCTCCACTTT. The full variable domain, rest sourced from reference TRBV3-1 and TRBJ1-6, is DTAVSQTPKYLVTQMGNDKSIKCEQNLGHDTMYWYKQDSKKFLKIMFSYNNKELIINETVPNRFSPKSPDKAHLNLHINSLELGDSAVYFCASSQDRGSSYNSPLHFGNGTRLTVT.

A few counts support this clonotype. The chain couples TRBV4-3 to TRBJ1-1; D is unresolved. CDR1 is LGHNA and CDR2 is YSLEER in the germline V gene. The V and J ends lost 5 bases and 4 bases respectively, with 11 bases between them. The CDR3 spans 13 residues. The CDR3 sequence is CASSTEVTTEAFF. CDR3 DNA sequence: TGCGCCAGCAGCACGGAGGTGACCACTGAAGCTTTCTTT.

The sample holds a few counts of this clonotype. V and J are TRBV2 and TRBJ2-6, with D uncertain. Between the trimmed V and J ends, which lost 2 bases and 1 base, there was a span of 6 bases. CDR1 is SNHLY, CDR2 FYNNEI, per germline. The CDR3 covers 15 residues. The CDR3 reads CASSELGSGANVLTF. The DNA of the CDR3 is TGTGCCAGCAGTGAATTGGGGTCTGGGGCCAACGTCCTGACTTTC.